This paragraph covers one T cell receptor (beta chain) sequence. Its specific antigen is unknown. Base qualities were left out, and no much larger clone turns up one base away. Libraries were built with the immunoSEQ multiplex PCR assay. Each sample had 80,000 to 100,000 TCR templates assayed by the deep sequencing platform. Genomic DNA extracted from sorted T cells was the material used for TCRbeta CDR3 sequencing. The authors processed their data as follows. Clonal analysis of TCRbeta CDR3 data was done in the R programming language. Alloreactive CD4+ and CD8+ clones were defined by comparing unstimulated samples with post-reaction CFSE-low samples. By matching sequences to the repertoires of sorted unstimulated Treg and non-Treg cells, each alloreactive CD4+ clone was assigned a regulatory or non-regulatory origin. TCRdb limited this immuneACCESS table to in-frame rearrangements with V and J called. A share of clones is missing; checked studies link under half to unresolved V genes, and the rest is unexplained. The V and J calls and clone size were taken over from that table, and D and trimming were inferred from the DNA. The sample table contains around 99,000 clones; only one count was recorded for about 90% of them. The ten largest clonotypes hold 0.75% of the sample.

This record comes from a study of siplizumab effects on memory and regulatory T cells (dated by TCRdb to the late 2010s). Regarding the complete study: The study looked at the effect of siplizumab, an anti-CD2 antibody, on alloreactive T-cell subsets in allogeneic mixed lymphocyte reactions made from human PBMCs.

Broader findings and caveats from the paper: Sequences below about 10^-5 frequency were poorly captured, so only a minor fraction of alloreactive clones could be mapped to unstimulated subsets. The suppressive function of proliferating Tregs from siplizumab cultures was not functionally confirmed. About 80-96% of proliferating CD4+ or CD8+ clones could not be given a naive or memory phenotype. Siplizumab significantly reduced the cumulative frequency of alloreactive sequences traceable to unstimulated CD4+ memory T cells. Among mappable alloreactive CD4+ clones, the Treg-derived fraction averaged around 69% with siplizumab versus around 27% in control reactions. Unstimulated naive T cells appeared more diverse than memory T cells, and naive cells seemed to contribute substantially to the alloresponse.

Sorted unstimulated T cells, along with proliferating T cells recovered from mixed lymphocyte reactions, underwent TCRbeta CDR3 sequencing. Fresh whole blood from approximately 9 HLA-typed healthy donors was used to isolate PBMCs. Unstimulated CD4+ regulatory T cells were FACS-sorted to map the origin of alloreactive clones. Including cysteine and phenylalanine, the CDR3 has 13 amino acids. Of all the DNA, just the CDR3 is kept, 39 bases in frame from base 1. The CDR1 and CDR2 encoded by the germline V gene are SGHRS and YFSETQ. V drops 2 bases and J drops 5 bases, leaving 9 bases in between. The chain is encoded by TRBV5-1 joined to TRBJ2-3; TRBD1 might be the D gene, on 5 matching bases. This TCR was recovered from a human donor in good health. Specimen: Tregs sorted from blood. The nucleotides read TGCGCCAGCAGCTTTGACGGACAAGATACGCAGTATTTT. Its translation reads: CASSFDGQDTQYF.